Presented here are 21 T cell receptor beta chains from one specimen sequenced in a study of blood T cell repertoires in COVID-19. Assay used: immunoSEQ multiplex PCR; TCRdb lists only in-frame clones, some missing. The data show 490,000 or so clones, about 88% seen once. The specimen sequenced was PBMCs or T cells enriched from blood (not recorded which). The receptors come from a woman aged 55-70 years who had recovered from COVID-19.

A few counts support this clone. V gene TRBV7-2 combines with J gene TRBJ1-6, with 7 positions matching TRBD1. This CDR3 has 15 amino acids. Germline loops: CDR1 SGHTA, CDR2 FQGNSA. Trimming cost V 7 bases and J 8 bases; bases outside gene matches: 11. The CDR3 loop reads CASTPRPGGYSPLHF. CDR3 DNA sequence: TGTGCCAGCACCCCGCGGCCAGGGGGATATTCACCCCTCCACTTT.

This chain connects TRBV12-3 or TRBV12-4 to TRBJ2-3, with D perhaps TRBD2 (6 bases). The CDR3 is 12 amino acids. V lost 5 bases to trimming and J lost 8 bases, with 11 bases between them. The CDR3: CASSIGGSTQYF. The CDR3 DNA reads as TGTGCCAGCAGTATTGGAGGGAGTACGCAGTATTTT.

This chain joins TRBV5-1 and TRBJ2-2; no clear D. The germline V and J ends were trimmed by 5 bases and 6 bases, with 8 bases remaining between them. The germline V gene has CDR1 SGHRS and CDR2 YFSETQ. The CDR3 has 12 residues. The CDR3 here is CASRLGAGELFF. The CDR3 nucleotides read TGCGCCAGCAGGTTAGGAGCCGGGGAGCTGTTTTTT.

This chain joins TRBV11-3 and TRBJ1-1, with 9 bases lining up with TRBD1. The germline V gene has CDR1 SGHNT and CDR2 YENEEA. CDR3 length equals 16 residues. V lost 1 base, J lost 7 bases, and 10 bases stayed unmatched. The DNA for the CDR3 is TGTGCCAGCAGCTTAGCCCAACAGGGGGCGAAGGGTGAAGCTTTCTTT. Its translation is CASSLAQQGAKGEAFF.

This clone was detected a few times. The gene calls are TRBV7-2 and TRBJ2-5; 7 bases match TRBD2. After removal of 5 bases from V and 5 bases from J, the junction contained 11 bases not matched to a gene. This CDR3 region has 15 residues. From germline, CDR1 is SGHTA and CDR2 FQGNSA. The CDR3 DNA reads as TGTGCCAGCAGCCCCCAGGAAGCGGGGTGGGAGACCCAGTACTTC. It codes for CASSPQEAGWETQYF.

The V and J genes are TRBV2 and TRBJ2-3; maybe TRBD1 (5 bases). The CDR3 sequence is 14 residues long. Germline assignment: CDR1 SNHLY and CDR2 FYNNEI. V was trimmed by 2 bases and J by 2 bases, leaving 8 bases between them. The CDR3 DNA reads TGTGCCAGCAGTGAATACAGGACCACAGATACGCAGTATTTT. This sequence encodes CASSEYRTTDTQYF.

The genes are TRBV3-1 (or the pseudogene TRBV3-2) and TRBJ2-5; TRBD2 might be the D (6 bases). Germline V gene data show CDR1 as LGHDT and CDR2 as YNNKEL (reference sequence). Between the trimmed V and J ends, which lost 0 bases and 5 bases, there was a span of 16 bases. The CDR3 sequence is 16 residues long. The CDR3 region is CASSQERRGLSETQYF. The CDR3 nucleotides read TGTGCCAGCAGCCAAGAAAGGCGGGGCTTGAGCGAGACCCAGTACTTC.

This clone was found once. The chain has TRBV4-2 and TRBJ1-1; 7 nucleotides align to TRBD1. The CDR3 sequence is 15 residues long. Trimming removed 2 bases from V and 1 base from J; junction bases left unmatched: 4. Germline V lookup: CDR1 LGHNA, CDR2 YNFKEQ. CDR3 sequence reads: CASSQSGTENTEAFF. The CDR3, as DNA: TGTGCCAGCAGCCAATCCGGGACAGAGAACACTGAAGCTTTCTTT.

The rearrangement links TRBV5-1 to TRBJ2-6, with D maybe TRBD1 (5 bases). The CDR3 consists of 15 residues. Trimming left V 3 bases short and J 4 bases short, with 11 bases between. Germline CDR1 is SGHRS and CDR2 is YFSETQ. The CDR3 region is CASSSTGSGANVLTF. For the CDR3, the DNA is TGCGCCAGCAGCTCCACAGGATCCGGGGCCAACGTCCTGACTTTC. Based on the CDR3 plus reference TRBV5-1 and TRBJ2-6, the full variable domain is KAGVTQTPRYLIKTRGQQVTLSCSPISGHRSVSWYQQTPGQGLQFLFEYFSETQRNKGNFPGRFSGRQFSNSRSEMNVSTLELGDSALYLCASSSTGSGANVLTFGAGSRLTVL.

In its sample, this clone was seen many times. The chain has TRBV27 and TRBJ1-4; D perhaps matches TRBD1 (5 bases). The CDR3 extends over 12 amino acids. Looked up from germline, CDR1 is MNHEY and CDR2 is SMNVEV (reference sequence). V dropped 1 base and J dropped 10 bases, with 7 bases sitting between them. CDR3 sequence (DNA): TGTGCCAGCAGTTTATACGGGGGAAAACTGTTTTTT. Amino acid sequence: CASSLYGGKLFF. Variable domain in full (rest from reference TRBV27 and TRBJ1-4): EAQVTQNPRYLITVTGKKLTVTCSQNMNHEYMSWYRQDPGLGLRQIYYSMNVEVTDKGDVPEGYKVSRKEKRNFPLILESPSPNQTSLYFCASSLYGGKLFFGSGTQLSVL.

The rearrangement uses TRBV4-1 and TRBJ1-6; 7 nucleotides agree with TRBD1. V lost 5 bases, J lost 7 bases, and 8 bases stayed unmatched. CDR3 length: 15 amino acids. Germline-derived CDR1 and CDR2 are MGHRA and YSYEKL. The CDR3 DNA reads TGCGCCAGCAGCTTCCCACAGGGGCGGAATTCACCCCTCCACTTT. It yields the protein CASSFPQGRNSPLHF.

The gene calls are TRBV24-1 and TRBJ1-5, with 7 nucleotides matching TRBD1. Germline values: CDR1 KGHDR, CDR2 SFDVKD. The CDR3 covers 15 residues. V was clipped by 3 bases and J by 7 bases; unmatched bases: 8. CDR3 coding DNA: TGTGCCACCAGTGATCCGACAGGGTCCGGGCAGCCCCAGCATTTT. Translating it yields CATSDPTGSGQPQHF.

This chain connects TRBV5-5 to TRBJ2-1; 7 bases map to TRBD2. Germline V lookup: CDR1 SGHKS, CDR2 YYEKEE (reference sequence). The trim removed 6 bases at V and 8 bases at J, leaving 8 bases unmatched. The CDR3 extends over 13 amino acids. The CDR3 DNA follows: TGTGCCAGCACCCAAGCAGGGAGGGATGAGCAGTTCTTC. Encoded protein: CASTQAGRDEQFF.

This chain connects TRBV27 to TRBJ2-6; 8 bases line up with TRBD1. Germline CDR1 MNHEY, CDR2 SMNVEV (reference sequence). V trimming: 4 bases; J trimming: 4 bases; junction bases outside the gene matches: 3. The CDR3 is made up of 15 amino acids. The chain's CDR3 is CASSWTGTGANVLTF. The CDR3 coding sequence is TGTGCCAGCAGTTGGACAGGGACCGGGGCCAACGTCCTGACTTTC.

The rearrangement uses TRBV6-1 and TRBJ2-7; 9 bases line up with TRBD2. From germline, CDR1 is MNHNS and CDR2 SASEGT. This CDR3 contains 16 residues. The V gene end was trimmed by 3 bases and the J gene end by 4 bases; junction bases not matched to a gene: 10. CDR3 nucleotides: TGTGCCAGCAGTGAGGGAAGTAGCGGGGGAGGATACGAGCAGTACTTC. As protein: CASSEGSSGGGYEQYF.

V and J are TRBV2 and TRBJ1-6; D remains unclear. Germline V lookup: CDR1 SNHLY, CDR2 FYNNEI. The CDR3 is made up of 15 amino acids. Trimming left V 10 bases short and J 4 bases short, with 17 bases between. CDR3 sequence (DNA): TGTGCCACCCAATATTCAACCACATATAATTCACCCCTCCACTTT. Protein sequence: CATQYSTTYNSPLHF.

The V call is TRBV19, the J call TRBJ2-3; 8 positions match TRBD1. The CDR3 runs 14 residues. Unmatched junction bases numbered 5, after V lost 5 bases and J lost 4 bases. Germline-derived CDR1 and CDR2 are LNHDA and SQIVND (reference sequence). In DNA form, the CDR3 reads TGTGCCAGTAGTTTATCGACAGGGGCAGATACGCAGTATTTT. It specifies CASSLSTGADTQYF.

This CDR3 reads CSVDDRGENIQYF. CDR3 nucleotide sequence: TGCAGCGTCGATGACAGGGGAGAAAACATTCAGTACTTC. The chain has TRBV29-1 and TRBJ2-4; TRBD1 aligns across 8 bases. Germline V gives CDR1 SQVTM, CDR2 ANQGSEA. V was clipped by 6 bases and J by 5 bases; unmatched bases: 6. The CDR3 is 13 residues long.

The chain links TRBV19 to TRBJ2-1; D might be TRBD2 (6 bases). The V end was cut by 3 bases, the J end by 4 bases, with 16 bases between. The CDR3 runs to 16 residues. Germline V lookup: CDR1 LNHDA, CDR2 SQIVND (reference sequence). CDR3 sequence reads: CASSIPRGTEYNEQFF. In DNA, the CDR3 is TGTGCCAGTAGTATCCCACGGGGGACGGAGTACAATGAGCAGTTCTTC.

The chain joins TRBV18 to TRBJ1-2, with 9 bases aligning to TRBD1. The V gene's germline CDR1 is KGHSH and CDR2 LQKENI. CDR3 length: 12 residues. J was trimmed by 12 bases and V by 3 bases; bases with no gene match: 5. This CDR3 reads CASSPSGTGNTF. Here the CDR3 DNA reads TGTGCCAGCTCACCCTCCGGGACAGGGAACACCTTC.

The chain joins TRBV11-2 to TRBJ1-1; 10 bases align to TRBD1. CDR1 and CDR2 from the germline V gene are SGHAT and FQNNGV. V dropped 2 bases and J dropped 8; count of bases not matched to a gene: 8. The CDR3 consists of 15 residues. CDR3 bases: TGTGCCAGCAGCTTATTGGGACAGGGGAGAGGAGAAGCTTTCTTT. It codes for CASSLLGQGRGEAFF.